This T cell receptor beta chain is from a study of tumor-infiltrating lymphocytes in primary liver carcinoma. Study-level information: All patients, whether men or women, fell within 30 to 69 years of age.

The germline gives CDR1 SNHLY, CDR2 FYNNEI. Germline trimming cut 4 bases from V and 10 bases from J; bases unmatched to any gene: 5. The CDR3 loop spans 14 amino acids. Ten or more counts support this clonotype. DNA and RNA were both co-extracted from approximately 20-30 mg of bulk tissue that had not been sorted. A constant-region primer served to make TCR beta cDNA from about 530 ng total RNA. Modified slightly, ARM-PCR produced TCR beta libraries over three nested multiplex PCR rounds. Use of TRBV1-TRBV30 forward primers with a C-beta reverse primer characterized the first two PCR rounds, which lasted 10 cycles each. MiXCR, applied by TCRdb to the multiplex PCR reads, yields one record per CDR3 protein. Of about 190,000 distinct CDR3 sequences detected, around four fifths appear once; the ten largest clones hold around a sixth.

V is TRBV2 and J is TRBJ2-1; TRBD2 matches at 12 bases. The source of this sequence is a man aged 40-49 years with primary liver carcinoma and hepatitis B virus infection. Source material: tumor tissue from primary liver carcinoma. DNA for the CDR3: TGTGCCAGCAGTGGGACTAGCGGGGCCCGGGAGCAGTTCTTC. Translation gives CASSGTSGAREQFF.